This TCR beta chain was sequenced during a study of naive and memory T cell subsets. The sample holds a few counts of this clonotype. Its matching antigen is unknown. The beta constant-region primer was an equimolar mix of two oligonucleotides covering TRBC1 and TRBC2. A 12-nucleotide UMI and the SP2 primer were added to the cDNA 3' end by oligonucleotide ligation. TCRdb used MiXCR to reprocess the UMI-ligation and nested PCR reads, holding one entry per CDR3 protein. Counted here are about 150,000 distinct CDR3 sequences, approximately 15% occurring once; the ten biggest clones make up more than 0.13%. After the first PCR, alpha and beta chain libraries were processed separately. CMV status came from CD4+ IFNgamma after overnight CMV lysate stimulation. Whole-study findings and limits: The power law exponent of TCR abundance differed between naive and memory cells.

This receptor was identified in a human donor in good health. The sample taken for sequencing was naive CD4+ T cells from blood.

Here the CDR3 DNA reads TGTGCCAGCAGGGGGACAGGGATCAACGAGCAGTACTTC. It is translated as CASRGTGINEQYF. The chain combines TRBV6-6 with TRBJ2-7, with 9 bases aligning to TRBD1. The CDR3 is made up of 13 amino acids. The trim removed 6 bases at V and 5 bases at J, leaving 5 bases unmatched. CDR1 MNHNY and CDR2 SVGAGI come from the germline V gene (reference sequence).